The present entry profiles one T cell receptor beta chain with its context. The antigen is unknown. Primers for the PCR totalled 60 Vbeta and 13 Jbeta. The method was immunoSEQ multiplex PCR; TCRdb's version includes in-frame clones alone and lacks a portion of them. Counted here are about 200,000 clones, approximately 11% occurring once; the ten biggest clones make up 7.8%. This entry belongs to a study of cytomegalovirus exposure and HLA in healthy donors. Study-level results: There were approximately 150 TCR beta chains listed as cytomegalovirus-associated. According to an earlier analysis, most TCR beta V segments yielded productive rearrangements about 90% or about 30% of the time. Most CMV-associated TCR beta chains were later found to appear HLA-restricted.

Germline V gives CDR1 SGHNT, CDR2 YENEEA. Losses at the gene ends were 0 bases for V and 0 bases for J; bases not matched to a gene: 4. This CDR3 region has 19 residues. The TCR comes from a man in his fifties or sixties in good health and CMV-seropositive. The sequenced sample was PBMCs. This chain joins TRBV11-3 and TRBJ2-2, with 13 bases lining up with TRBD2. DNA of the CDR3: TGTGCCAGCAGCTTAGATGGTGGGACTAGCGGGGCGAACACCGGGGAGCTGTTTTTT. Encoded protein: CASSLDGGTSGANTGELFF.